This is a list of T cell receptor beta chains from one sample in a study of OX40 agonist ivuxolimab in advanced cancers. The method was immunoSEQ multiplex PCR; TCRdb's version includes in-frame clones alone and lacks a portion of them. The sample carries about 10,000 clones, more than 65% recorded once. The material sequenced was CD4+ or CD8+ T cells sorted from blood, taken in a trial of the OX40 agonist ivuxolimab. The receptors were gathered from an adult with an advanced solid tumor such as melanoma, head and neck, liver or kidney cancer. Both conserved end residues are part of each CDR3. D genes are given only for firm matches. Not every row has a clone size; where given, it reads once, few, many or a size class.

V gene	J gene	clone size	D gene	CDR3 protein	CDR3 DNA
TRBV28	TRBJ2-7	-	-	CAGSSAGDEQYF	TGTGCCGGCAGTTCCGCAGGGGACGAGCAGTACTTC
TRBV2	TRBJ1-4	medium-sized	TRBD1	CASSEKGQGGEKLFF	TGTGCCAGCAGTGAAAAGGGACAGGGTGGTGAAAAACTGTTTTTT
TRBV29-1	TRBJ2-7	-	TRBD1	CSVRDRTRYEQYF	TGCAGCGTCCGGGACAGGACACGCTACGAGCAGTACTTC
TRBV11-3	TRBJ2-3	-	-	CASSLGYTDTQYF	TGTGCCAGCAGCCTGGGTTACACAGATACGCAGTATTTT
TRBV27	TRBJ2-1	-	TRBD2	CASSLASGSYNEQFF	TGTGCCAGCAGTTTGGCTAGCGGGAGTTACAATGAGCAGTTCTTC
TRBV28	TRBJ2-7	-	TRBD2	CASSAGGPEQYF	TGTGCCAGCAGTGCGGGGGGGCCGGAGCAGTACTTC
TRBV5-1	TRBJ2-6	-	-	CASSLEGAGGANVLTF	TGCGCCAGCAGCTTGGAAGGGGCGGGTGGGGCCAACGTCCTGACTTTC
TRBV9	TRBJ2-3	-	TRBD1	CASSVSGTGTDTQYF	TGTGCCAGCAGCGTCTCCGGGACAGGCACAGATACGCAGTATTTT
TRBV2	TRBJ2-1	-	-	CASGVSSYNEQFF	TGTGCCTCAGGCGTGAGCTCCTACAATGAGCAGTTCTTC
TRBV6-5	TRBJ1-5	-	-	CASSPMSISNQPQHF	TGTGCCAGCAGCCCTATGAGTATTAGCAATCAGCCCCAGCATTTT
TRBV6-5	TRBJ2-3	-	TRBD1	CASSPGTGNTDTQYF	TGTGCCAGCAGTCCCGGGACAGGGAACACAGATACGCAGTATTTT
TRBV9	TRBJ1-1	few	-	CASNGENTEAFF	TGTGCCAGTAATGGAGAGAACACTGAAGCTTTCTTT
TRBV5-6	TRBJ2-5	-	-	CASSWATGQETQYF	TGTGCCAGCAGCTGGGCTACAGGGCAAGAGACCCAGTACTTC
TRBV28	TRBJ2-5	few	-	CASRDMDDRETQYF	TGTGCCAGCAGGGACATGGACGATCGCGAGACCCAGTACTTC
TRBV4-3	TRBJ2-5	-	TRBD2	CASSQDGLAGEGETQYF	TGCGCCAGCAGCCAAGATGGTCTAGCGGGAGAGGGTGAGACCCAGTACTTC
TRBV4-2	TRBJ1-1	-	-	CASSQDNGSEEAFF	TGTGCCAGCAGCCAAGATAATGGCAGTGAAGAAGCTTTCTTT
TRBV4-3	TRBJ2-7	-	-	CASSQDRFGPYEQYF	TGCGCCAGCAGCCAAGACAGATTCGGGCCCTACGAGCAGTACTTC
TRBV7-9	TRBJ2-1	-	TRBD2	CASSLVERTSGGYEQFF	TGTGCCAGCAGCTTAGTCGAGAGGACTAGCGGGGGTTATGAGCAGTTCTTC
TRBV5-1	TRBJ2-5	-	-	CASVGGRQETQYF	TGCGCCAGCGTAGGTGGAAGGCAAGAGACCCAGTACTTC
TRBV27	TRBJ2-1	-	-	CASSSVSEQFF	TGTGCCAGCAGTTCCGTAAGTGAGCAGTTCTTC
TRBV6-1	TRBJ2-3	-	TRBD2	CASSELAGGPDTQYF	TGTGCCAGCAGTGAACTAGCGGGAGGGCCAGATACGCAGTATTTT
TRBV11-3	TRBJ2-7	-	-	CASSLRSGSYEQYF	TGTGCCAGCAGCTTACGTTCAGGTTCCTACGAGCAGTACTTC
TRBV4-3	TRBJ2-7	-	-	CASSPYRSYEQYF	TGCGCCAGCAGCCCGTACAGGAGCTACGAGCAGTACTTC
TRBV25-1	TRBJ2-1	-	TRBD2	CASSGRGVYNEQFF	TGTGCCAGCAGCGGGAGGGGGGTCTACAATGAGCAGTTCTTC
TRBV7-6	TRBJ1-4	-	-	CASSLWTGPATNEKLFF	TGTGCCAGCAGCTTATGGACCGGGCCGGCAACTAATGAAAAACTGTTTTTT
TRBV28	TRBJ2-1	-	TRBD2	CASSSSLAGGYNEQFF	TGTGCCAGCAGTTCCTCTCTAGCGGGAGGGTACAATGAGCAGTTCTTC
TRBV5-1	TRBJ2-1	-	TRBD2	CASSSGLAGGRDEQFF	TGCGCCAGCAGCTCCGGACTAGCGGGAGGTAGGGATGAGCAGTTCTTC
TRBV9	TRBJ2-5	-	TRBD2	CASTPSGGEQETQYF	TGTGCCAGCACCCCTAGCGGGGGGGAACAAGAGACCCAGTACTTC
TRBV7-2	TRBJ1-2	-	TRBD1	CASSLVTGDGYTF	TGTGCCAGCAGCTTAGTGACAGGGGATGGCTACACCTTC
TRBV5-8	TRBJ1-2	-	-	CASSLVPQGFYGYTF	TGTGCCAGCAGCTTGGTCCCTCAGGGCTTCTATGGCTACACCTTC
TRBV4-3	TRBJ1-3	-	-	CASSPLEGNTIYF	TGCGCCAGCAGCCCACTTGAAGGAAACACCATATATTTT
TRBV9	TRBJ1-5	-	-	CASSGRGNQPQHF	TGTGCCAGCAGCGGCCGGGGCAATCAGCCCCAGCATTTT
TRBV14	TRBJ2-3	few	-	CASSQAQYSTDTQYF	TGTGCCAGCAGCCAAGCCCAGTATAGCACAGATACGCAGTATTTT
TRBV4-1	TRBJ1-2	-	-	CASSPIRFDGYTF	TGCGCCAGCAGTCCAATACGATTTGATGGCTACACCTTC